The clone carrying this TCR beta chain appeared a few times. Its antigen is as yet unknown. CDR3 size: 15 residues. Germline V lookup: CDR1 SGHRS, CDR2 YFSETQ. V dropped 3 bases and J dropped 3 bases, with 13 bases sitting between them. TCRdb fed the 5' RACE reads into MiXCR, producing one record per CDR3 protein. The sample has fewer than 80,000 distinct CDR3 sequences; around a fifth are singletons. CD4+CD45RO+CD25- cells were isolated as memory CD4+ T cells. Study-wide results and limits: In terms of TCR gene usage, tumor memory CD4+ T cells clustered together with blood and lymph node memory CD4+ cells, as well as with lymph node naive CD4+ cells. Tumor Treg TCRs overlapped most with tumor naive CD4+ cells. Larger-cohort validation covered only one TCR beta V-J rearrangement.

This sequence joins TRBV5-1 and TRBJ1-5; D might be TRBD1 (6 bases). This clonotype was obtained from a female donor with breast cancer. Sequenced: memory CD4+ T cells sorted from a lymph node. Subset: memory CD4+ T cells, CD4+CD45RO+CD25-. The CDR3 spells CASSSDGQPNQPQHF. In nucleotides, the CDR3 is TGCGCCAGCAGCTCGGACGGACAGCCCAATCAGCCCCAGCATTTT.